What follows are 22 T cell receptor beta chains derived from one specimen sequenced in a study of blood T cells in healthy people across ages. Combining a sample-barcoded 5' primer with a J-beta primer mix, a second PCR ran for roughly 7 to 12 cycles. TCRdb passed the 5' RACE reads through MiXCR, listing each CDR3 protein once. Here the sample spans 1,300,000 or so distinct CDR3 sequences, approximately 59% being singletons. The sequenced material came from blood. The receptors were gathered from a man aged 18 to 30 in good health.

The chain combines TRBV10-1 with TRBJ2-3; D ambiguous. V shed 2 bases and J shed 4 bases, with 10 bases lying between them. The CDR3 has 14 amino acids. Germline CDR1 WNHNN, CDR2 SYGVQD (reference sequence). CDR3 coding DNA: TGCGCCAGCAGTGAGATTGGGTTGTCAGATACGCAGTATTTT. This gives the protein CASSEIGLSDTQYF.

This clonotype appeared a few times. V is TRBV5-1 and J is TRBJ1-6, with D perhaps matching TRBD1 (6 bases). Trimming left V 4 bases short and J 12 bases short, with 17 bases between. Germline CDR1 SGHRS, CDR2 YFSETQ. The CDR3 runs to 14 residues. CDR3 in amino acids: CASSIRGRDGPLHF. Here the CDR3 DNA reads TGCGCCAGCAGCATCAGGGGCCGCGATGGACCCCTCCACTTT.

The chain combines TRBV20-1 with TRBJ2-6; 7 bases agree with TRBD1. J lost 0 bases, V lost 0 bases, and 2 bases had no gene match. This CDR3 region has 16 residues. Germline assignment: CDR1 DFQATT and CDR2 SNEGSKA (reference sequence). The CDR3 coding sequence is TGCAGTGCTAGAGACAACAGGGGCTCTGGGGCCAACGTCCTGACTTTC. It is translated as CSARDNRGSGANVLTF.

The chain is built from TRBV2 and TRBJ2-1; D is perhaps TRBD1 or TRBD2 (5 bases each). Germline CDR1 is SNHLY and CDR2 is FYNNEI. This CDR3 has 14 amino acids. The V end was cut by 8 bases, the J end by 4 bases, with 15 bases between. The CDR3 DNA sequence: TGTGCCAGCGAGGGGAATAGAATTTACAATGAGCAGTTCTTC. Protein product: CASEGNRIYNEQFF.

The J gene is TRBJ2-4, the V gene TRBV5-1; a weak D match, TRBD2 (6 bases). Germline CDR1 SGHRS, CDR2 YFSETQ. Trimming pared 1 base from V and 13 bases from J, leaving 21 bases between. The CDR3 length is 15 residues. The CDR3 DNA reads TGCGCCAGCAGCTTGATCCGGACTACGGCTGGTGAGCAGTACTTC. Residues: CASSLIRTTAGEQYF.

The count of this clonotype is one. V usage is TRBV6-5 and J usage is TRBJ1-2; 9 bases are a match to TRBD1. CDR1 is MNHEY, CDR2 SVGAGI, per germline. This CDR3 is built from 11 residues. Trimming at V came to 6 bases and at J to 12 bases, leaving 5 bases not matched to a gene. As DNA, the CDR3 is TGTGCCAGCAGGAGGGACAGGGACCACACCTTC. Protein product: CASRRDRDHTF.

J is TRBJ2-1 and V is TRBV9; D may match TRBD1 or TRBD2 (5 bases each). This CDR3 spans 15 amino acids. CDR1 SGDLS and CDR2 YYNGEE come from the germline V gene. V lost 3 bases and J lost 8, with 18 bases in between. CDR3 in DNA: TGTGCCAGCAGCGCCGAAATGGGGGTTTGGGATGAGCAGTTCTTC. Amino acids: CASSAEMGVWDEQFF.

The chain has TRBV6-6 and TRBJ1-1; D unresolved. The V end was cut by 6 bases, the J end by 5 bases, with 16 bases between. In germline, CDR1 is MNHNY, CDR2 SVGAGI (reference sequence). The CDR3 covers 14 residues. CDR3 residues: CASSSWAGKTEAFF. CDR3 nucleotides: TGTGCCAGCAGCTCCTGGGCCGGGAAAACTGAAGCTTTCTTT.

The rearrangement uses TRBV4-1 and TRBJ2-7; D is uncertain. The CDR3 is 13 residues long. V was cut by 0 bases and J by 6 bases, with 9 bases left in between. CDR1 and CDR2 from the germline V gene are MGHRA and YSYEKL. The CDR3, as DNA: TGCGCCAGCAGCCAAGAAGCCCTGACCGAGCAGTACTTC. Its translation: CASSQEALTEQYF.

This rearrangement joins TRBV2 to TRBJ1-1; no clear D gene. Germline V gives CDR1 SNHLY, CDR2 FYNNEI. Trimming cost V 6 bases and J 4 bases, with 12 bases left between them. This CDR3 comprises 13 residues. CDR3 protein: CASRREGGTEAFF. In DNA form, the CDR3 reads TGTGCCAGCAGAAGGGAGGGAGGCACTGAAGCTTTCTTT.

This clonotype showed up many times. The chain recombines TRBV6-5 with TRBJ2-7; the D gene is possibly TRBD1 (5 bases). Trimming shortened V by 4 bases and J by 5 bases, and 12 bases separated the two germline ends. Germline CDR1 is MNHEY and CDR2 is SVGAGI. The CDR3 runs 13 residues. DNA of the CDR3: TGTGCCAGCAGTTCCACCCCGACAGACGAGCAGTACTTC. Translation gives CASSSTPTDEQYF.

This rearrangement joins TRBV20-1 to TRBJ2-1; TRBD2 aligns across 15 bases. J lost 8 bases, V lost 0 bases, and 11 bases had no gene match. CDR1 and CDR2 (germline): DFQATT, SNEGSKA (reference sequence). This CDR3 has 18 residues. CDR3 DNA sequence: TGCAGTGCTAGAGACCCGAAAGGACTAGCGGGGGGGCACTATGAGCAGTTCTTC. This codes for CSARDPKGLAGGHYEQFF.

This clonotype has a handful of counts. This sequence joins TRBV20-1 and TRBJ1-1, with a tentative D call TRBD1 (5 bases). The CDR3 extends over 13 amino acids. V lost 5 bases and J 0 bases, leaving 10 bases between the germline ends. Germline V gene sequence: CDR1 DFQATT, CDR2 SNEGSKA (reference sequence). The CDR3 loop reads CSAPGRMNTEAFF. The DNA of the CDR3 is TGCAGTGCTCCGGGGCGAATGAACACTGAAGCTTTCTTT.

This chain connects TRBV4-2 to TRBJ2-1; a possible D gene is TRBD2 (5 bases). V lost 0 bases, J lost 8 bases, and 11 bases lay in between. Germline V gives CDR1 LGHNA, CDR2 YNFKEQ. This CDR3 spans 14 amino acids. The CDR3 loop is CASSQDGASYEQFF. For the CDR3, the DNA is TGTGCCAGCAGCCAAGATGGAGCTAGCTATGAGCAGTTCTTC.

This chain links TRBV5-1 with TRBJ1-6; the D is unclear. Germline CDR1 reads SGHRS; CDR2 reads YFSETQ. V was pared by 0 bases and J by 0 bases, with 13 bases between. This CDR3 region has 18 residues. This chain's CDR3 is CASSLGQVGSSYNSPLHF. The CDR3 region has the DNA TGCGCCAGCAGCTTGGGCCAGGTCGGCAGCTCCTATAATTCACCCCTCCACTTT.

This clonotype was detected only a few times. This chain uses TRBV4-1 with TRBJ2-4, with TRBD2 as a possible D gene (5 bases). The CDR3 consists of 12 residues. Deletions cut 2 bases from V and 13 bases from J, with 12 bases between. Germline V gene sequence: CDR1 MGHRA, CDR2 YSYEKL. The CDR3 loop is CASSQYGVEQYF. The CDR3 nucleotides read TGCGCCAGCAGCCAATACGGGGTGGAGCAGTACTTC.

V is TRBV9 and J is TRBJ2-7; 12 bases are a match to TRBD2. The CDR3 runs to 15 residues. The V and J ends lost 3 bases and 7 bases, in that order; junction bases with no gene match: 8. The germline gives CDR1 SGDLS, CDR2 YYNGEE. CDR3 sequence: CASSAGLAGQTEQYF. The CDR3 nucleotides read TGTGCCAGCAGCGCCGGACTAGCGGGACAGACGGAGCAGTACTTC. The full variable domain, completed using reference TRBV9 and TRBJ2-7, is DSGVTQTPKHLITATGQRVTLRCSPRSGDLSVYWYQQSLDQGLQFLIQYYNGEERAKGNILERFSAQQFPDLHSELNLSSLELGDSALYFCASSAGLAGQTEQYFGPGTRLTVT.

In the case of this clonotype: One end of the junction varies from germline; a read error may be responsible. The chain joins TRBV6-5 to TRBJ2-1; 13 bases agree with TRBD2. There are 15 residues in the CDR3. CDR1 and CDR2 (germline): MNHEY, SVGAGI. CDR3 nucleotide sequence: TGTGCCAGCACCACTAGCGGGGGGGCTACAATGAGCAGTTCTTTC. Protein sequence: CASTTSGGATMSSSF.

DNA for the CDR3: TGTGCCAGCAGCCAAGCCAGATATGGCTACACCTTC. Translation: CASSQARYGYTF. This chain joins TRBV3-1 and TRBJ1-2; D unclear. Deletions cut 1 base from V and 5 bases from J, with 5 bases between. Germline values: CDR1 LGHDT, CDR2 YNNKEL (reference sequence). CDR3 length: 12 residues. The full variable domain, in which reference TRBV3-1 and TRBJ1-2 provide the parts outside the CDR3, is DTAVSQTPKYLVTQMGNDKSIKCEQNLGHDTMYWYKQDSKKFLKIMFSYNNKELIINETVPNRFSPKSPDKAHLNLHINSLELGDSAVYFCASSQARYGYTFGSGTRLTVV.

The chain employs TRBV12-5 and TRBJ2-2; TRBD2 matches 12 bases. This CDR3 region has 16 residues. Germline V gene data show CDR1 as LGHNT and CDR2 as FRNRAP. V shed 5 bases and J 7 bases; nucleotides not matched to a gene: 8. CDR3 in amino acids: CASGPMTSGSIGELFF. The CDR3 DNA reads TGTGCTAGTGGTCCCATGACTAGCGGGAGTATCGGGGAGCTGTTTTTT.

V and J are TRBV6-5 and TRBJ2-1; D is possibly TRBD1 or TRBD2 (5 bases each). This CDR3 is built from 11 residues. With 6 bases removed from V and 10 bases from J, the gap between germline ends came to 10 bases. Germline V gives CDR1 MNHEY, CDR2 SVGAGI. CDR3 loop: CASSGALEQFF. For the CDR3, the DNA is TGTGCCAGCAGCGGGGCCTTGGAGCAGTTCTTC.

This clonotype was detected a few times. The chain joins TRBV6-6 to TRBJ2-4; D is undetermined. In germline, CDR1 is MNHNY, CDR2 SVGAGI (reference sequence). CDR3 length: 12 amino acids. V was pared by 6 bases and J by 5 bases, with 8 bases between. For the CDR3, the DNA is TGTGCCAGCAGCCTCCGCGAAAACATTCAGTACTTC. Its translation: CASSLRENIQYF.